Listed here is a single T cell receptor (beta chain). This sample was included in a study of blood T cell repertoires in COVID-19. In the study overall: Acute and convalescent COVID-19 specimens originated in the United States, Italy and Spain.

In the 2 weeks before study entry, exposed participants met a COVID-19 case, which was PCR-confirmed or clinician-diagnosed. Sequencing was performed with immunoSEQ multiplex PCR; in TCRdb, only in-frame clones are kept and a portion is missing. The table has nearly 250,000 clones, 70% to 90% seen once. The ends were cut back, 2 bases at V and 8 bases at J, with 15 bases in the middle. Germline CDR1 is GTSNPN and CDR2 is SVGIG (reference sequence). This CDR3 is built from 14 residues. The chain carries TRBV30 and TRBJ1-4; possible D gene TRBD1, 6 bases. The sequence came from a man over 45 who had been exposed to COVID-19. Sequencing used PBMCs or T cells enriched from blood (not recorded which). The CDR3 DNA is TGTGCCTGGAGTCCCCAGGGGATGCGCGAAAAACTGTTTTTT. Translated: CAWSPQGMREKLFF.